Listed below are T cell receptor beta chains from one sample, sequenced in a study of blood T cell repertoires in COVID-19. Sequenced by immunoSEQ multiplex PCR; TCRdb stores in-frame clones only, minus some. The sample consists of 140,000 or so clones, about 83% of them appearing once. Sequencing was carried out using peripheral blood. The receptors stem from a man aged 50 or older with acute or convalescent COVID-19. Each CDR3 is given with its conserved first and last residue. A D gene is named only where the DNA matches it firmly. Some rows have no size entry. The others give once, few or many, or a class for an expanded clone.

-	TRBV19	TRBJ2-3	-	CASRPYRAAKGTDTQYF	TGTGCCAGTCGGCCCTACCGGGCGGCCAAGGGGACAGATACGCAGTATTTT
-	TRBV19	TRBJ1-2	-	CASTFHGDNYGYTF	TGTGCCAGTACCTTCCACGGGGATAACTATGGCTACACCTTC
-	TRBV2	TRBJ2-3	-	CASSFSRVDTQYF	TGTGCCAGCAGTTTCTCCAGGGTAGATACGCAGTATTTT
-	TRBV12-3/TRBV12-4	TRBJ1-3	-	CASSFGHTATIYF	TGTGCCAGCAGTTTCGGACATACGGCCACCATATATTTT
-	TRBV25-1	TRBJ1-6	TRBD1	CASSRETGVSPLHF	TGTGCCAGCTCGAGGGAGACAGGGGTATCACCCCTCCACTTT
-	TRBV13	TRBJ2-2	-	CASSNRDKGPTGELFF	TGTGCCAGCAGCAACCGGGACAAGGGTCCCACCGGGGAGCTGTTTTTT
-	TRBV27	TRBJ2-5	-	CASSLIAEETQYF	TGTGCCAGCAGTTTGATAGCGGAAGAGACCCAGTACTTC
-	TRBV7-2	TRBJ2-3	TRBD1	CASRPGATDRGFTQYF	TGTGCCAGCAGACCAGGGGCCACCGACAGGGGGTTTACGCAGTATTTT
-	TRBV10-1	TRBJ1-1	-	CASSDGRVDTEAFF	TGCGCCAGCAGTGATGGCAGGGTGGACACTGAAGCTTTCTTT
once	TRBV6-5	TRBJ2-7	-	CASTKEGGISYEQYF	TGTGCCAGCACCAAGGAGGGAGGCATCTCCTACGAGCAGTACTTC
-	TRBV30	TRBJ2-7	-	CAWSVQEPYEQYF	TGTGCCTGGAGTGTCCAGGAACCCTACGAGCAGTACTTC
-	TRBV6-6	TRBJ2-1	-	CASSYLGAGPYNEQFF	TGTGCCAGCAGTTACCTGGGCGCGGGTCCCTACAATGAGCAGTTCTTC
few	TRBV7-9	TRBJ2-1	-	CASSARTVGNEQFF	TGTGCCAGCAGCGCCCGGACAGTCGGTAATGAGCAGTTCTTC
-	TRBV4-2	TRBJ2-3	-	CASSQDGGSTDTQYF	TGTGCCAGCAGCCAAGATGGCGGGAGCACAGATACGCAGTATTTT
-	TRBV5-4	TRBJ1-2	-	CASSLVGEAYGYTF	TGTGCCAGCAGCTTGGTGGGGGAGGCCTATGGCTACACCTTC
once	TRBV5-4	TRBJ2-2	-	CAIPSVGTGELFF	TGTGCCATTCCCAGTGTTGGCACCGGGGAGCTGTTTTTT
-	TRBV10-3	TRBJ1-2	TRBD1	CAISEGVWTGKDYGYTF	TGTGCCATCAGTGAGGGGGTGTGGACAGGGAAAGACTATGGCTACACCTTC
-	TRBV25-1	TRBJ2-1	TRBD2	CASRDAGGSGEQFF	TGTGCCAGCAGGGACGCGGGCGGGAGTGGTGAGCAGTTCTTC
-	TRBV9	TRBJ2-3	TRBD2	CASSARGETSTDTQYF	TGTGCCAGCAGCGCTCGGGGGGAGACTAGCACAGATACGCAGTATTTT
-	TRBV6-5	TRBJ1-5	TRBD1	CASSRDSDSNQPQHF	TGTGCCAGCAGCCGGGACAGTGATAGCAATCAGCCCCAGCATTTT
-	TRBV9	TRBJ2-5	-	CASSVEGSEETQYF	TGTGCCAGCAGCGTAGAAGGGAGCGAGGAGACCCAGTACTTC
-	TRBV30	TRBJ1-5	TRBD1	CAWSVQGDQPQHF	TGTGCCTGGAGTGTACAGGGGGATCAGCCCCAGCATTTT
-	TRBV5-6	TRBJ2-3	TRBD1	CASSWDRDTQYF	TGTGCCAGCAGCTGGGACAGAGATACGCAGTATTTT
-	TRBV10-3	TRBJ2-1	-	CAISEGEAQFF	TGTGCCATCAGTGAGGGTGAAGCTCAGTTCTTC
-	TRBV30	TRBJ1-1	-	CAWSFGASTEAFF	TGTGCCTGGAGTTTCGGTGCTAGCACTGAAGCTTTCTTT
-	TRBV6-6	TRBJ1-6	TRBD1	CASRHRGSNSPLHF	TGTGCCAGCAGGCACAGGGGGTCTAATTCACCCCTCCACTTT
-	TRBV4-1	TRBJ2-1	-	CASSQDVDEQFF	TGCGCCAGCAGCCAAGATGTCGATGAGCAGTTCTTC
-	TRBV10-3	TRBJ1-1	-	CAISESGGVVNTEAFF	TGTGCCATCAGTGAGTCCGGTGGTGTAGTGAACACTGAAGCTTTCTTT
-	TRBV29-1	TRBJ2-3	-	CSVVGLEAEKTDTQYF	TGCAGCGTTGTTGGGTTAGAGGCAGAGAAAACAGATACGCAGTATTTT
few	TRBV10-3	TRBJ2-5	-	CAISPSPQETQYF	TGTGCCATCAGCCCATCCCCACAAGAGACCCAGTACTTC
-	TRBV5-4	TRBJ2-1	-	CASSLDRTFNNEQFF	TGTGCCAGCAGCTTGGACAGAACTTTCAACAATGAGCAGTTCTTC